This T cell receptor beta chain was found in a study of monozygotic twins with inflammatory bowel disease (dated by TCRdb to about 2019). Study-level background: In total, 28 monozygotic twin pairs made up the full study: 19 Danish pairs, all IBD-discordant, plus nine German pairs, of which four were IBD-concordant and five were IBD-discordant. The search for disease-associated traits relied mainly on comparing, within discordant pairs, IBD patients with their genetically identical healthy co-twins. Each individual had, on average, about 151 000 unique TCRalpha sequences and 181 000 unique TCRbeta sequences available for analysis.

Concerning this clonotype itself: Its antigen has not been determined.

Taken from cysteine to phenylalanine, the CDR3 has 14 residues. A DNA sequence was not provided. CDR1 is given as LNHNV and CDR2 as YYDKDF, both from the germline V gene (reference sequence). From each donor, an approximately 2.3 ml peripheral blood sample was drawn into PAXgene tubes and stored at -80 degrees C. Total RNA was isolated from whole blood with the PAXgene blood miRNA kit on an automated QIAcube, without T cell sorting. Deep TCRalpha and TCRbeta repertoire profiling with unique molecular barcoding was performed on peripheral blood of monozygotic twin pairs concordant or discordant for inflammatory bowel disease. Smoking habits were recorded for all twin pairs, and each individual was classified as a current, former or never smoker. What the work shows at the level of the full study, not this receptor alone: Distinction between different T cell subtypes could not be achieved in the analysis. Differing immunosuppressive treatments among patients may have added background noise and inter-individual variability to the repertoires. The results gave no support for a single strong signal or clonotype linked to IBD. IBD patients shared fewer clonotypes with other individuals than healthy twins did, most markedly in patients showing signs of disease activity. IBD patients had lower TCRbeta repertoire diversity, measured by the inverse Simpson index, than their healthy co-twins. Repertoire similarity did not differ between concordant and discordant twins, possibly due to limited statistical power.

The library was generated by 5' RACE. For each TCR library, about 4,000 ng of total RNA was used. cDNA was synthesized with SMARTScribe reverse transcriptase in eight separate reactions per sample. During cDNA synthesis, unique molecular identifiers containing a 6-nucleotide sample barcode were introduced by template switching. Two nested PCRs of roughly 16 and 10 cycles amplified the TCRalpha and TCRbeta cDNA, and bead purification followed each PCR. Before amplification, the cDNA was treated with uracil DNA-glycosylase and purified using the QIAquick PCR purification kit. The second PCR added Illumina TruSeq-compatible adapters along with sample-specific barcodes. Library quality and concentration were checked on TapeStation and Qubit, and libraries were pooled at 4.5 to 5.5 ng each. Sequencing of the pooled libraries was done on an Illumina HiSeq2500 single-index Rapid Run using custom sequencing primers and 2 x 100 bp reads. The authors' analysis ran thus. PCR and sequencing errors were corrected by UMI-based consensus assembly using MiGEC version 1.2.6. MiXCR version 2.1.1 handled V(D)J alignment, clonotype assembly and CDR3 extraction. Gene usage, clonotype sharing and MAIT/NKT TCR abundance were normalised by analysing the top 1000, 10 000 and 20 000 clonotypes per sample. Diversity was computed as the inverse Simpson index with the vegan R package after downsampling to 27 000 UMIs. Paired Mann-Whitney U tests were applied to discordant twin pairs, with Benjamini-Hochberg correction for multiple testing. TCRdb reprocessed the sequencing reads and holds a single record per CDR3 protein sequence, with no DNA. TCRdb, not the original authors, processed these V and J calls. The data table for this sample lists over 130,000 distinct CDR3 sequences. The ten largest make up 2.4% of the sample.

The chain is assembled from TRBV15 and TRBJ1-4; TCRdb's D gene call, TRBD1, goes unchecked for lack of DNA. Source material: blood. The receptor was derived from a human donor with ulcerative colitis or Crohn's disease, or a healthy co-twin of an affected twin (not recorded which). The CDR3 in this case is CATEPGATNEKLFF.